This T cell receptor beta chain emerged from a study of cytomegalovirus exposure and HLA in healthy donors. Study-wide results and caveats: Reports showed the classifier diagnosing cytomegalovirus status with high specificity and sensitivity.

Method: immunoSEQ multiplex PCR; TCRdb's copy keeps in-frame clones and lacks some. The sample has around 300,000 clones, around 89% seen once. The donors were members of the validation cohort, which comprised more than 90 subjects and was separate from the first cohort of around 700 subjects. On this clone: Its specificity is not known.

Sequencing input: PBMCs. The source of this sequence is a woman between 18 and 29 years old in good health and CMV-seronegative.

The CDR3 DNA sequence: TGTGCCAGCAGTCGAGGGACAGGAGCTAACTATGGCTACACCTTC. This codes for CASSRGTGANYGYTF. The V call is TRBV27, the J call TRBJ1-2, with 8 bases fitting TRBD1. This CDR3 region has 15 residues. J was trimmed by 0 bases and V by 5 bases; bases with no gene match: 5. Germline V gene data show CDR1 as MNHEY and CDR2 as SMNVEV (reference sequence).